The clone carrying this T cell receptor (beta chain) was counted a few times. Its antigen is as yet unknown. One entry per CDR3 protein results from TCRdb running MiXCR on the 5' RACE reads. The data contain 140,000 to 150,000 distinct CDR3 sequences, less than 8.5% of them seen just once; the ten biggest clones take up approximately 0.67%. These data originate in a study of T cells after yellow fever vaccination. Study results and caveats: The study re-detected most primary-vaccination clones after the booster (96% CD4, 85% to 90% CD8).

Deletions cut 1 base from V and 2 bases from J, with 9 bases between. The CDR3 runs to 15 residues. Germline V gene data show CDR1 as LGHNA and CDR2 as YSLEER. The sequence derives from a man under 40 who received the YFV17D yellow fever vaccine. Here the sequenced sample was CD4+ T cells sorted from PBMCs, taken 10 days after the yellow fever booster vaccination. This rearrangement joins TRBV4-3 to TRBJ1-5, with no clear D. Here the CDR3 reads CASSQVMAGNQPQHF. In DNA form, the CDR3 reads TGCGCCAGCAGCCAAGTTATGGCAGGCAATCAGCCCCAGCATTTT.